One T cell receptor (beta chain) is described in this entry. The data were obtained in a study of blood T cell repertoires in COVID-19. Study at large: Samples of COVID-19 (acute and convalescent) were obtained from the United States, Italy and Spain. PBMCs, B-cell-depleted T cells, or T cells provided the cDNA or gDNA that made up the material.

The CDR3 has 17 residues. Trimming cost V 2 bases and J 2 bases; bases outside gene matches: 8. The germline V gene has CDR1 MNHEY and CDR2 SVGEGT. Per the original methods: Cell counts per sample came from amplifying reference gene primers. The data were produced by immunoSEQ multiplex PCR, yet TCRdb's version contains in-frame clones alone and is incomplete. Clone size and the V and J calls come from that table; the DNA yielded D and trimming. Of 75,000 to 85,000 clones in the sample, 88% were seen once. The sample comprised peripheral blood. The clonotype comes from a human donor in a cohort sampled during active COVID-19. This chain joins TRBV6-2 or TRBV6-3 and TRBJ2-3; 9 bases are shared with TRBD2. CDR3 loop: CASSYGGTSRSTDTQYF. The DNA of the CDR3 is TGTGCCAGCAGTTACGGGGGGACTAGCCGCTCCACAGATACGCAGTATTTT.